This entry describes one TCR beta chain. The data were obtained in a study of technical replicates of blood from several donors. The assay was immunoSEQ multiplex PCR, and TCRdb's table has in-frame clones only and misses some. The table shows approximately 89,000 clones, with about 94% occurring only once. Trimming removed 5 bases from V and 6 bases from J, with 11 bases in between. The germline gives CDR1 SGHVS, CDR2 FQNEAQ. This CDR3 contains 12 residues. Sequences were obtained from T cells isolated from PBMCs. The TCR sequence derives from a human donor in good health. The chain combines TRBV7-8 with TRBJ2-7, with D hard to call. The CDR3 DNA follows: TGTGCCAGCAGCCTAACCATTACCGAGCAGTACTTC. It yields the protein CASSLTITEQYF. The full variable domain, rest sourced from reference TRBV7-8 and TRBJ2-7, is GAGVSQSPRYKVAKRGQDVALRCDPISGHVSLFWYQQALGQGPEFLTYFQNEAQLDKSGLPSDRFFAERPEGSVSTLKIQRTQQEDSAVYLCASSLTITEQYFGPGTRLTVT.